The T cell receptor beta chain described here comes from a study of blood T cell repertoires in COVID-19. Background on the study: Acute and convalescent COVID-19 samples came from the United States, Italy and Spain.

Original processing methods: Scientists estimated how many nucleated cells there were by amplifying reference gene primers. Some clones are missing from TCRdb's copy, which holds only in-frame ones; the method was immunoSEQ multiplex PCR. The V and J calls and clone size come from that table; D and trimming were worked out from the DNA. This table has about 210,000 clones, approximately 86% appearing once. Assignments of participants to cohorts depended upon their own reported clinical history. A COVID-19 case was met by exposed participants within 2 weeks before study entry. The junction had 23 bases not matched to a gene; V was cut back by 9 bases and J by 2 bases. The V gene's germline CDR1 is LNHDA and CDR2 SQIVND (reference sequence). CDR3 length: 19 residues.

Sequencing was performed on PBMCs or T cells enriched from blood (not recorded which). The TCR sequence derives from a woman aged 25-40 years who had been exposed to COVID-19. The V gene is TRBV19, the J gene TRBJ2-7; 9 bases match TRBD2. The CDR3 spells CASKSGGLSGGQGPYEQYF. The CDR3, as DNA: TGTGCCAGCAAAAGCGGTGGGCTGAGCGGGGGGCAAGGCCCCTACGAGCAGTACTTC.